The 21 T cell receptor beta chains listed next were all sequenced from one sample in a study of HIV-infected children after antiretroviral therapy interruption. Indicated treatment: PENTA 11 planned treatment interruption arm or continuous ART arm. Unique molecular identifiers were included in an RNA-based 3' RACE TCR library. A single record per CDR3 protein comes from TCRdb applying MiXCR to the 3' RACE reads. The table records 30,000 to 50,000 distinct CDR3 sequences, just over 6.5% of them present only once. The sequencing here drew on CD45RA+ CD4+ T cells from PBMCs, pooled from several time points, taken from a donor given antiretroviral therapy, either interrupted or continuous. This sample's subset: naive CD4+ CD45RA+ CD45RO- T cells. All receptors derive from a pool of human donors with HIV.

This clonotype has at least ten counts. This chain connects TRBV6-5 to TRBJ1-5; D might be TRBD1 (5 bases). The V end was cut by 2 bases, the J end by 3 bases, with 14 bases between. The germline CDR1 and CDR2 sequences are MNHEY and SVGAGI. The CDR3 has 16 residues. In DNA, the CDR3 is TGTGCCAGCAGTTACGGGACGGGACTTTCCAATCAGCCCCAGCATTTT. It is translated as CASSYGTGLSNQPQHF.

The rearrangement joins TRBV2 to TRBJ1-2, with 9 bases that match TRBD1. Looked up from germline, CDR1 is SNHLY and CDR2 is FYNNEI. This CDR3 comprises 15 residues. With V trimmed by 3 bases and J by 4 bases, 6 bases remained unmatched. This CDR3 reads CASSENRGRSYGYTF. CDR3 sequence (DNA): TGTGCCAGCAGTGAGAACAGGGGGCGCAGCTATGGCTACACCTTC.

This clonotype was counted at least ten times. The chain employs TRBV19 and TRBJ2-7; 10 bases map to TRBD1. The germline V gene encodes CDR1 LNHDA and CDR2 SQIVND (reference sequence). Trimming at V came to 7 bases and at J to 6 bases, leaving 6 bases not matched to a gene. The CDR3 contains 13 residues. In DNA form, the CDR3 reads TGTGCCAGTACCGGACAGGGGGTGAGCGAGCAGTACTTC. Translated, it gives CASTGQGVSEQYF.

The V and J genes are TRBV5-1 and TRBJ1-2; D gene ambiguous. CDR3 size: 14 residues. V was clipped by 0 bases and J by 2 bases, with 8 bases between them. Germline loops: CDR1 SGHRS, CDR2 YFSETQ. CDR3 DNA: TGCGCCAGCAGCTTGGAGGCGGAAAACTATGGCTACACCTTC. Its translation is CASSLEAENYGYTF.

This clonotype was observed a single time. This chain connects TRBV28 to TRBJ1-2; D is possibly TRBD1 (6 bases). V gave up 5 bases and J gave up 0 bases, with 10 bases separating them. This CDR3 is 14 amino acids long. The germline V gene encodes CDR1 MDHEN and CDR2 SYDVKM. CDR3 residues: CASSRGPTNYGYTF. Here the CDR3 DNA reads TGTGCCAGCAGTCGGGGGCCAACTAACTATGGCTACACCTTC.

At least ten counts were recorded for this clonotype. The chain has TRBV5-6 and TRBJ2-5; the D gene is possibly TRBD2 (7 bases). The length of the CDR3 is 13 residues. Between the trimmed V and J ends, which lost 4 bases and 4 bases, there was a span of 11 bases. CDR1 and CDR2 (germline): SGHDT, YYEEEE. The CDR3 spells CASSPGGRETQYF. DNA for the CDR3: TGTGCCAGCAGCCCCGGGGGGCGAGAGACCCAGTACTTC.

This clonotype occurred many times. V is TRBV20-1 and J is TRBJ1-1, with 10 bases lining up with TRBD1. The V and J ends lost 2 bases and 5 bases, in that order; junction bases with no gene match: 5. Germline lookup yields CDR1 DFQATT and CDR2 SNEGSKA (reference sequence). This CDR3 has 14 amino acids. CDR3 residues: CSARTGQGGTEAFF. The CDR3 DNA reads TGCAGTGCTAGAACCGGACAGGGGGGGACTGAAGCTTTCTTT.

V is TRBV12-3 or TRBV12-4 and J is TRBJ1-1; 7 bases agree with TRBD1. The CDR3 consists of 16 residues. V lost 3 bases to trimming and J lost 3 bases; unmatched junction nucleotides: 10. CDR3 residues: CASSFGTAIPHTEAFF. The CDR3, as DNA: TGTGCCAGCAGTTTCGGGACAGCCATACCCCACACTGAAGCTTTCTTT.

This clonotype was seen ten or more times. The chain combines TRBV6-2 or TRBV6-3 with TRBJ2-3; a possible D gene is TRBD2 (5 bases). The CDR3 is 14 residues long. Trimming cost V 8 bases and J 6 bases, with 18 bases left between them. Germline-derived CDR1 and CDR2 are MNHEY and SVGEGT. The CDR3, as DNA: TGTGCCAGCCGCCGGGGAGACAAGGGTGATACGCAGTATTTT. It yields the protein CASRRGDKGDTQYF.

This clonotype was counted ten times or more. The V call is TRBV5-1, the J call TRBJ2-7; no clear D. Deletions cut 0 bases from V and 9 bases from J, with 16 bases between. This CDR3 is 14 amino acids long. Germline-derived CDR1 and CDR2 are SGHRS and YFSETQ. CDR3 protein: CASSLGLGDRRQYF. DNA for the CDR3: TGCGCCAGCAGCTTGGGGCTAGGAGATCGGAGGCAGTACTTC.

This chain joins TRBV6-9 and TRBJ2-7, with D maybe TRBD1 (6 bases). Germline V gene data show CDR1 as MNHGY and CDR2 as SVAAGI. CDR3 size: 13 residues. Trimming took off 5 bases at V and 10 bases at J, with 18 bases between the two ends. The DNA for the CDR3 is TGTGCCAGCAGTGATGGGGGCTCCTATGAACAGTACTTC. Translation gives CASSDGGSYEQYF.

The J gene is TRBJ2-7, the V gene TRBV5-1; the D gene is possibly TRBD1 (5 bases). The CDR3 contains 15 residues. Germline loops: CDR1 SGHRS, CDR2 YFSETQ. V shed 0 bases and J shed 4 bases, with 14 bases lying between them. CDR3 protein: CASSLGAGSDYEQYF. CDR3 DNA: TGCGCCAGCAGCTTGGGGGCAGGGTCGGATTACGAGCAGTACTTC.

This clonotype was found a few times. The V call is TRBV7-6, the J call TRBJ2-2; 7 bases match TRBD1. Germline CDR1 reads SGHVS; CDR2 reads FNYEAQ. The ends lost 1 base at V and 1 base at J; junction bases unmatched: 0. CDR3 length: 15 amino acids. The CDR3 DNA reads TGTGCCAGCAGCTTAGGGACAGGGAACACCGGGGAGCTGTTTTTT. Translation: CASSLGTGNTGELFF.

This clonotype was found many times. This chain joins TRBV7-8 and TRBJ2-5; D remains ambiguous. V lost 3 bases to trimming and J lost 6 bases, with 11 bases between them. Looked up from germline, CDR1 is SGHVS and CDR2 is FQNEAQ. The CDR3 spans 13 residues. This CDR3 is CASSFGNRKTQYF. DNA for the CDR3: TGTGCCAGCAGCTTCGGTAATCGTAAGACCCAGTACTTC.

Ten or more counts support this clonotype. This chain uses TRBV18 with TRBJ2-3; possibly TRBD2 for D (6 bases). The V and J ends lost 1 base and 2 bases respectively, with 13 bases between them. The CDR3 covers 16 residues. CDR1 and CDR2 (germline): KGHSH, LQKENI. The CDR3 nucleotides are TGTGCCAGCTCACCACGGTCGGCGGGGATCACAGATACGCAGTATTTT. This encodes CASSPRSAGITDTQYF.

The V call is TRBV20-1, the J call TRBJ2-7; no clear D gene. Germline CDR1 reads DFQATT; CDR2 reads SNEGSKA (reference sequence). This CDR3 is built from 11 residues. V lost 5 bases, J lost 2 bases, and 7 bases lay in between. The CDR3 protein is CSAGLTYEQYF. The CDR3 nucleotides are TGCAGTGCTGGCCTTACCTACGAGCAGTACTTC.

This clonotype was seen repeatedly, ten times or more. The chain uses TRBV28 and TRBJ1-1; unclear D gene. The germline gives CDR1 MDHEN, CDR2 SYDVKM. Deletions cut 6 bases from V and 0 bases from J, with 8 bases between. This CDR3 has 13 residues. CDR3 amino acids: CASSLTLNTEAFF. DNA of the CDR3: TGTGCCAGCAGCCTCACACTGAACACTGAAGCTTTCTTT. The complete variable domain, with remaining parts taken from reference TRBV28 and TRBJ1-1, reads DVKVTQSSRYLVKRTGEKVFLECVQDMDHENMFWYRQDPGLGLRLIYFSYDVKMKEKGDIPEGYSVSREKKERFSLILESASTNQTSMYLCASSLTLNTEAFFGQGTRLTVV.

This clonotype came up many times. CDR3 sequence reads: CASSQDLGLAGESDTQYF. The CDR3 DNA reads as TGTGCCAGCAGCCAAGATCTGGGGCTAGCGGGAGAGTCAGATACGCAGTATTTT. The chain employs TRBV3-1 and TRBJ2-3; 10 bases map to TRBD2. Unmatched junction bases numbered 10, after V lost 0 bases and J lost 4 bases. CDR1 and CDR2 from the germline V gene are LGHDT and YNNKEL (reference sequence). The CDR3 loop spans 18 amino acids.

This clonotype was observed at least ten times. The chain carries TRBV4-3 and TRBJ2-5; D could derive from TRBD1 or TRBD2 (5 bases each). Germline values: CDR1 LGHNA, CDR2 YSLEER. The CDR3 spans 14 residues. Trimming shortened V by 1 base and J by 6 bases, and 12 bases separated the two germline ends. As DNA, the CDR3 is TGCGCCAGCAGCCAAGTCCGGGGCGTTCAGACCCAGTACTTC. The encoded protein is CASSQVRGVQTQYF.

This clonotype was counted at least ten times. The V call is TRBV18, the J call TRBJ2-7, with TRBD1 matching 9 bases. V shed 6 bases, J shed 0 bases, and the junction held 6 bases outside the gene matches. This CDR3 spans 15 amino acids. The germline V gene encodes CDR1 KGHSH and CDR2 LQKENI. The CDR3 protein is CASSPGTGPSYEQYF. The CDR3 DNA reads as TGTGCCAGCTCGCCTGGGACAGGGCCCTCCTACGAGCAGTACTTC.

This clonotype was counted only a few times. This chain joins TRBV9 and TRBJ2-3; weak D call: TRBD1 (6 bases). V was trimmed by 4 bases and J by 2 bases, leaving 14 bases between them. Germline CDR1 reads SGDLS; CDR2 reads YYNGEE. The CDR3 extends over 15 amino acids. The CDR3 coding sequence is TGTGCCAGCAGCCCCGAGACAGGTTCCACAGATACGCAGTATTTT. This encodes CASSPETGSTDTQYF.